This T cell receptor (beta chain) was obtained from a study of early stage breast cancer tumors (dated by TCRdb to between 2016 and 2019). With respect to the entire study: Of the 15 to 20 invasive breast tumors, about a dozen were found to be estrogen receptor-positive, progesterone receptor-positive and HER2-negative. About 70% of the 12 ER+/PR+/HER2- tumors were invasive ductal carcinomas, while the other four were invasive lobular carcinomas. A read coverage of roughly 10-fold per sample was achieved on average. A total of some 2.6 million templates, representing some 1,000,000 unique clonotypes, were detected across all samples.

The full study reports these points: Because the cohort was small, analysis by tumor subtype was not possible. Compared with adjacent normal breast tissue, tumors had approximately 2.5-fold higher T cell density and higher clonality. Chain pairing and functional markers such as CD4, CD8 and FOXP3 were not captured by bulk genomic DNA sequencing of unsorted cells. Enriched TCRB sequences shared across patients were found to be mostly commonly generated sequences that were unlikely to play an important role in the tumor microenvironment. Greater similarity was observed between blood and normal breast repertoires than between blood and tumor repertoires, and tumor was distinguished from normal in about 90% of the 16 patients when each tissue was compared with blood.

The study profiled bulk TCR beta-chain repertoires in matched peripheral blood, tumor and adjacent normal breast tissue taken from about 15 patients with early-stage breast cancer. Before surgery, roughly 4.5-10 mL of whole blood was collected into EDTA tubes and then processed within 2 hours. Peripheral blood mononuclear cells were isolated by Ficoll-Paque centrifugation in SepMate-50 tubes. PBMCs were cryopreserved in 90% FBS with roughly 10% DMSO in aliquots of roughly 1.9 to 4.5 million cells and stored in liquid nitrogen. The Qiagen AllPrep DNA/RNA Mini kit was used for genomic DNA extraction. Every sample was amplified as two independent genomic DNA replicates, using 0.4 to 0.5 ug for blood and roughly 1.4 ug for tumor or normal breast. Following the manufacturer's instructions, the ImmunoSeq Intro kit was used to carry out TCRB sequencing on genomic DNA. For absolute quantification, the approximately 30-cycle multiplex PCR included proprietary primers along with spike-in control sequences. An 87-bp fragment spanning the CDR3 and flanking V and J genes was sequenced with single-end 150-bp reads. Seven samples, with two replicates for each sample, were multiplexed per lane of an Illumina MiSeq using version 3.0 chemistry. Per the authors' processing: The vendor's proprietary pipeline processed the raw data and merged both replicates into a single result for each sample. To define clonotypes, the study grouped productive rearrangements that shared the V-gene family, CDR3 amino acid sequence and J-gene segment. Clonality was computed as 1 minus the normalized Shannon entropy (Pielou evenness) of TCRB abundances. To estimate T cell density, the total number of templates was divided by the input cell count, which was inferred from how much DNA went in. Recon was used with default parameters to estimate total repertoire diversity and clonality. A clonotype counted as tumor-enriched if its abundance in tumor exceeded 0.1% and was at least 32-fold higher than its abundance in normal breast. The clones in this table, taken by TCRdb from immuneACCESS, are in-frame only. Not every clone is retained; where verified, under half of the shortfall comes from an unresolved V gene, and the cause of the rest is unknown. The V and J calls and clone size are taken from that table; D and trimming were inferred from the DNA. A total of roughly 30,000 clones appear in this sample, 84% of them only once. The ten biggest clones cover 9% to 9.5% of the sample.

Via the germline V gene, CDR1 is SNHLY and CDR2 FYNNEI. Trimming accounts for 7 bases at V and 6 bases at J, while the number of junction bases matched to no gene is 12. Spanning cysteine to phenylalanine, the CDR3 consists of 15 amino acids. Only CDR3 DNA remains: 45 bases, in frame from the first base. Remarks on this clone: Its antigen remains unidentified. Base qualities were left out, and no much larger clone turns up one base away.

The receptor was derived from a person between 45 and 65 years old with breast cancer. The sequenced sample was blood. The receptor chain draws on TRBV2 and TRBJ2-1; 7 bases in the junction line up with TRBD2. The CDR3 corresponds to CASTQASGGANEQFF. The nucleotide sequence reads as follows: TGTGCCAGCACCCAGGCTAGCGGAGGGGCCAATGAGCAGTTCTTC.